The 21 T cell receptor beta chains presented below share a single source sample, sequenced in a study of T cell repertoires in ileal Crohn's disease. This sample's time point: inflamed ileum from the surgical specimen. Assay used: immunoSEQ multiplex PCR; TCRdb lists only in-frame clones, some missing. In the table there are 7,400 or so clones, 70% to 90% of which are singletons. Sequenced sample: ileal tissue. The source of these receptors is an adult with Crohn's disease.

This clone showed up just a few times. In nucleotides, the CDR3 is TGTGCCAGTAGTATAGTGGCCCCGGGACAGGGATTCTACACTGAAGCTTTCTTT. Encoded protein: CASSIVAPGQGFYTEAFF. The chain carries TRBV19 and TRBJ1-1; TRBD1 aligns across 9 bases. Germline V gene sequence: CDR1 LNHDA, CDR2 SQIVND (reference sequence). The CDR3 runs to 18 residues. The ends lost 1 base at V and 3 bases at J; junction bases unmatched: 12.

This chain links TRBV5-1 with TRBJ2-1; either TRBD1 or TRBD2 may supply D (5 bases each). Trimming left V 2 bases short and J 0 bases short, with 9 bases between. The CDR3 length is 15 residues. Per the germline V gene, CDR1 is SGHRS and CDR2 is YFSETQ. CDR3 nucleotide sequence: TGCGCCAGCAGCTTAGGGACCACCTCCTACAATGAGCAGTTCTTC. This translates into CASSLGTTSYNEQFF.

The chain joins TRBV4-2 to TRBJ2-1; 11 bases match TRBD2. Unmatched junction bases numbered 19, after V lost 5 bases and J lost 7 bases. Germline values: CDR1 LGHNA, CDR2 YNFKEQ. The CDR3 consists of 19 residues. The DNA of the CDR3 is TGTGCCAGCAGCTTAGCCGGGACAGGCACTAGCGGGAGCTTTAATGAGCAGTTCTTC. Its translation: CASSLAGTGTSGSFNEQFF.

The CDR3 is CATPSGQNYGYTF. CDR3 in DNA: TGTGCCACCCCCAGCGGGCAAAACTATGGCTACACCTTC. The chain combines TRBV7-9 with TRBJ1-2; D unresolved. The germline V and J ends were trimmed by 10 bases and 2 bases, with 14 bases remaining between them. Germline CDR1 SEHNR, CDR2 FQNEAQ (reference sequence). CDR3 length: 13 residues. Looking up the rest from reference TRBV7-9 and TRBJ1-2 gives the full variable domain: DTGVSQNPRHKITKRGQNVTFRCDPISEHNRLYWYRQTLGQGPEFLTYFQNEAQLEKSRLLSDRFSAERPKGSFSTLEIQRTEQGDSAMYLCATPSGQNYGYTFGSGTRLTVV.

This clone is large in the sample. V and J are TRBV11-2 and TRBJ2-3; 7 positions agree with TRBD2. After removal of 5 bases from V and 1 base from J, the junction contained 9 bases not matched to a gene. The germline gives CDR1 SGHAT, CDR2 FQNNGV. The CDR3 is made up of 16 amino acids. The CDR3 spells CASSTRLAVGTDTQYF. The CDR3, as DNA: TGTGCCAGCAGCACAAGACTAGCAGTGGGCACAGATACGCAGTATTTT.

The rearrangement uses TRBV5-5 and TRBJ2-1; 9 bases are a match to TRBD1. J gave up 6 bases and V 4 bases, and 8 bases lay outside the gene matches. This CDR3 is 15 amino acids long. The germline CDR1 and CDR2 sequences are SGHKS and YYEKEE (reference sequence). The CDR3 loop reads CASSSMRDRVNEQFF. The CDR3 region has the DNA TGTGCCAGCAGCAGCATGAGGGACAGGGTCAATGAGCAGTTCTTC.

The J gene is TRBJ2-3, the V gene TRBV5-1; D not certain. Germline V gene sequence: CDR1 SGHRS, CDR2 YFSETQ. V dropped 0 bases and J dropped 0 bases, with 11 bases sitting between them. The CDR3 contains 16 residues. CDR3 DNA sequence: TGCGCCAGCAGCTTGGGGTTGGGGTTCAGCACAGATACGCAGTATTTT. Amino acid sequence: CASSLGLGFSTDTQYF.

The V call is TRBV5-6, the J call TRBJ1-5; TRBD1 is a possible D gene (5 bases). The V end was cut by 1 base, the J end by 7 bases, with 12 bases between. CDR1 is SGHDT and CDR2 is YYEEEE in the germline V gene. This CDR3 is 14 amino acids long. The CDR3 bases are TGTGCCAGCAGCTTGCTAGGGGTTGGACAGCCCCAGCATTTT. Protein sequence: CASSLLGVGQPQHF.

The V gene is TRBV9, the J gene TRBJ1-1; D gene ambiguous. This CDR3 spans 13 amino acids. Germline V gives CDR1 SGDLS, CDR2 YYNGEE. V lost 4 bases, J lost 6 bases, and 13 bases lay in between. In DNA, the CDR3 is TGTGCCAGCAGCATTGCCCCTGGGGCTGAAGCTTTCTTT. Protein product: CASSIAPGAEAFF.

The chain carries TRBV5-1 and TRBJ1-1; D is perhaps TRBD1 (6 bases). V lost 3 bases and J lost 0, with 12 bases in between. The CDR3 has 15 amino acids. CDR1 and CDR2 from the germline V gene are SGHRS and YFSETQ. DNA of the CDR3: TGCGCCAGCAGCTGGGGGGGCGCAGTGAACACTGAAGCTTTCTTT. The encoded protein is CASSWGGAVNTEAFF.

The rearrangement uses TRBV18 and TRBJ2-7, with 7 bases aligning to TRBD1. The J segment lost 0 bases and the V segment lost 1 base, leaving 3 bases of the junction unmatched. Per germline, CDR1 KGHSH and CDR2 LQKENI. The CDR3 runs to 15 residues. Here the CDR3 DNA reads TGTGCCAGCTCACCACAGACAGGGAGCTCCTACGAGCAGTACTTC. Translating it yields CASSPQTGSSYEQYF.

The gene calls are TRBV2 and TRBJ2-7; 12 bases agree with TRBD2. Germline V CDR1 and CDR2: SNHLY, FYNNEI. V was pared by 5 bases and J by 3 bases, with 11 bases of the junction left unmatched. The CDR3 totals 17 residues. The CDR3 loop is CASSLPTSGRVDYEQYF. The DNA of the CDR3 is TGTGCCAGCAGTCTCCCGACTAGCGGGAGAGTCGACTACGAGCAGTACTTC.

This clone was seen more than once but under ten times. This chain joins TRBV5-1 and TRBJ2-1; D is undetermined. Deletions cut 4 bases from V and 10 bases from J, with 21 bases between. This CDR3 has 15 residues. CDR1 and CDR2 from the germline V gene are SGHRS and YFSETQ. The CDR3 spells CASSLHKGAIEEQFF. The CDR3 coding sequence is TGCGCCAGCAGCCTACATAAGGGTGCTATTGAAGAGCAGTTCTTC.

The gene calls are TRBV30 and TRBJ2-3; the D gene is possibly TRBD2 (5 bases). With 0 bases removed from V and 1 base from J, the gap between germline ends came to 23 bases. From germline, CDR1 is GTSNPN and CDR2 SVGIG (reference sequence). The CDR3 runs to 19 residues. The CDR3: CAWSVVQRPGYTGTDTQYF. The CDR3 DNA is TGTGCCTGGAGTGTAGTCCAGCGACCGGGATATACAGGCACAGATACGCAGTATTTT.

This clone has a handful of counts. The chain joins TRBV5-1 to TRBJ1-1; 8 bases agree with TRBD1. Germline loops: CDR1 SGHRS, CDR2 YFSETQ. This CDR3 spans 13 amino acids. Unmatched junction bases numbered 3, after V lost 5 bases and J lost 3 bases. CDR3 nucleotides: TGCGCCAGCAGTACGACAGGGGACACTGAAGCTTTCTTT. Its protein product is CASSTTGDTEAFF.

This clone qualifies as large (0.1 to 1%). In DNA, the CDR3 is TGCGCCAGCAGCCATGGATCCTCGGGCAGGAACACTGAAGCTTTCTTT. It yields the protein CASSHGSSGRNTEAFF. The chain uses TRBV4-1 and TRBJ1-1; D call uncertain. CDR3 size: 16 residues. Germline values: CDR1 MGHRA, CDR2 YSYEKL. Trimming cost V 3 bases and J 1 base, with 15 bases left between them.

The gene calls are TRBV6-1 and TRBJ2-1; TRBD1 aligns across 9 bases. There are 16 residues in the CDR3. Germline V lookup: CDR1 MNHNS, CDR2 SASEGT. J lost 8 bases, V lost 3 bases, and 11 bases had no gene match. The CDR3 reads CASSEGIMDRGDEQFF. CDR3 nucleotides: TGTGCCAGCAGTGAGGGGATCATGGACAGGGGCGATGAGCAGTTCTTC.

The chain employs TRBV11-3 and TRBJ2-5; perhaps TRBD1 as D (6 bases). V was clipped by 5 bases and J by 2 bases, with 9 bases between them. CDR3 length: 13 amino acids. Looked up from germline, CDR1 is SGHNT and CDR2 is YENEEA. In nucleotides, the CDR3 is TGTGCCAGCAGCCCGGGACAACAAGAGACCCAGTACTTC. Translating gives CASSPGQQETQYF.

The J gene is TRBJ2-1, the V gene TRBV18; D is undetermined. The CDR3 is 14 residues long. V shed 0 bases and J shed 5 bases, with 8 bases lying between them. The germline gives CDR1 KGHSH, CDR2 LQKENI. Written as DNA, the CDR3 is TGTGCCAGCTCACCACCGTCCGGAAACAATGAGCAGTTCTTC. It is translated as CASSPPSGNNEQFF.

This chain connects TRBV7-2 to TRBJ2-3, with D possibly being TRBD1 or TRBD2 (5 bases each). The germline V gene encodes CDR1 SGHTA and CDR2 FQGNSA. This CDR3 is built from 14 residues. The germline V and J ends were trimmed by 5 bases and 2 bases, with 11 bases remaining between them. The CDR3 reads CASSQGRNTDTQYF. The CDR3, as DNA: TGTGCCAGCAGCCAGGGACGGAACACAGATACGCAGTATTTT.

CDR3 bases: TGTGCCAGCAGAGACACCGGGACAGGCGCCGGGGAGCTGTTTTTT. Translated: CASRDTGTGAGELFF. The chain joins TRBV5-6 to TRBJ2-2, with 8 bases identical to TRBD1. From germline, CDR1 is SGHDT and CDR2 YYEEEE. The V gene end was trimmed by 5 bases and the J gene end by 6 bases; junction bases not matched to a gene: 9. The CDR3 loop spans 15 amino acids.